This TCR beta chain appears in the sequencing data of a study of blood T cell repertoires in COVID-19. Study-level information: Researchers got acute and convalescent COVID-19 samples from the United States, Italy and Spain. PBMCs, B-cell-depleted T cells, or T cells were the source of the cDNA or gDNA that made up the material.

A single count supports this clone. Original handling: Reference gene primer amplification yielded estimated nucleated cell counts. Generated by immunoSEQ multiplex PCR, the TCRdb table keeps only in-frame clones and is missing some. V, J and clone size are those of that table, while D and trimming were read from the DNA. The sample holds almost 30,000 clones; 89% are singletons and the top ten take 9% to 10%. In germline, CDR1 is MDHEN, CDR2 SYDVKM. The CDR3 contains 13 residues. V lost 3 bases and J 7 bases, leaving 12 bases between the germline ends. The chain combines TRBV28 with TRBJ1-1; TRBD1 might be the D (5 bases). Input material: peripheral blood. The source is a human donor in a cohort sampled during active COVID-19. The CDR3 protein is CASSLGQGSEAFF. CDR3 bases: TGTGCCAGCAGTTTGGGTCAGGGTAGTGAAGCTTTCTTT.